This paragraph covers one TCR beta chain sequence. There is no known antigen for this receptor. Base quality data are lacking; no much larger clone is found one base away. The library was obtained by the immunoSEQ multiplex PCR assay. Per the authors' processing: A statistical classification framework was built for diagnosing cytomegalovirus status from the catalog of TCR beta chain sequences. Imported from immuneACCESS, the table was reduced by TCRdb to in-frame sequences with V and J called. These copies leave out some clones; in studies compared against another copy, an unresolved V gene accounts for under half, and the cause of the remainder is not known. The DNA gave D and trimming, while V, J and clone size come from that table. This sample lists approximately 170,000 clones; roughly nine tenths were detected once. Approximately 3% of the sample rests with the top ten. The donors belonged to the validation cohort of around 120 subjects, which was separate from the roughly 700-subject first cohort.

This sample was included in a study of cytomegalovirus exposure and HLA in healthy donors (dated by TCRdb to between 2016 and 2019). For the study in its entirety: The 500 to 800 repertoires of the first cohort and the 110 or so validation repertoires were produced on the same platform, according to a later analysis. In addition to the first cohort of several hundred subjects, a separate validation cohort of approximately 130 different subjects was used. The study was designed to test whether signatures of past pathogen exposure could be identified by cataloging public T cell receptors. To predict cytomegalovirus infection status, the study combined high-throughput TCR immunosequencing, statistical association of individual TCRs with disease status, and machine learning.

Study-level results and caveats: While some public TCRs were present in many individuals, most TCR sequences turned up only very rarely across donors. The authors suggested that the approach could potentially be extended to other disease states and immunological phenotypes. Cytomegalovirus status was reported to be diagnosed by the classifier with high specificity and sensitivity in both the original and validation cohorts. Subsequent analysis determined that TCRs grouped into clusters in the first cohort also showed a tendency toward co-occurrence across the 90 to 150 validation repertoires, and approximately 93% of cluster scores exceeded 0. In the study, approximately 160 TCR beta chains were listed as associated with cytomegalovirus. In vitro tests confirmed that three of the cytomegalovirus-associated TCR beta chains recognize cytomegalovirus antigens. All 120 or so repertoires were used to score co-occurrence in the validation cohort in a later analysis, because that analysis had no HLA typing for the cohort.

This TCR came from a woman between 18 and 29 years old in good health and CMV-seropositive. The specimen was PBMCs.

The bases read TGTGCCTGGAGAGGACAGGGGAGTCTCTCTGGAAACACCATATATTTT. It is translated as CAWRGQGSLSGNTIYF. In this chain, TRBV30 is recombined with TRBJ1-3; 9 central bases correspond to TRBD1. Trimmed from V: 3 bases; trimmed from J: 0 bases; junction bases lacking a gene match: 6. CDR1 GTSNPN and CDR2 SVGIG were looked up in the germline V gene (reference sequence). The CDR3 runs 16 amino acids, cysteine and phenylalanine included. Left in the record is the CDR3 DNA by itself, 48 bases read in frame from the first base.